Listed below are T cell receptor beta chains from one sample, sequenced in a study of shared clonotypes between healthy human individuals. Sequencing used immunoSEQ multiplex PCR; TCRdb keeps in-frame clones, though not all of them. Of around 700,000 clones in the sample, less than 80% were seen once. What was sequenced was memory CD4+ T cells sorted from blood. The receptors derive from a woman younger than 45 in good health. CDR3s include the opening cysteine and the closing phenylalanine or tryptophan. The D gene is left open where the match is weak. Size values are once, few and many counts, or a class for expanded clones, and some rows have none.

clone size	V gene	J gene	D gene	CDR3 DNA	CDR3 protein
few	TRBV5-1	TRBJ2-1	NA	TGCGCCAGCAGCTCGGACAGTCTCTCCTACAATGAGCAGTTCTTC	CASSSDSLSYNEQFF
NA	TRBV5-5	TRBJ1-2	NA	TGTGCCAGCAGCTTACTCCCGACTGCCAGCTACACCTTC	CASSLLPTASYTF
NA	TRBV29-1	TRBJ1-1	NA	TGCAGCGTCACCAACAGGGTTTCAAACACTGAAGCTTTCTTT	CSVTNRVSNTEAFF
NA	TRBV2	TRBJ2-7	TRBD1	TGTGCCAGCAGTGGGGACAGGGCCTACGAGCAGTACTTC	CASSGDRAYEQYF
NA	TRBV27	TRBJ2-7	NA	TGTGCCAGCAGTTTATCGGACGAGCAGTACTTC	CASSLSDEQYF
NA	TRBV6-5	TRBJ2-7	NA	TGTGCCAGCAGTAGGGACTTCAGCTCCTACGAGCAGTACTTC	CASSRDFSSYEQYF
NA	TRBV4-1	TRBJ2-7	NA	TGCGCCAGCAGCCAAGCCGCGCGGAACTCCTACGAGCAGTACTTC	CASSQAARNSYEQYF
NA	TRBV7-2	TRBJ1-5	NA	TGTGCCAGCAGCTTAGCGCGAGGGTGGGAGCCCCAGCATTTT	CASSLARGWEPQHF
few	TRBV18	TRBJ1-5	NA	TGTGCCAGCTCACTTCGACAGGAACGCAATCAGCCCCAGCATTTT	CASSLRQERNQPQHF
NA	TRBV29-1	TRBJ2-3	TRBD1	TGCAGCATGGACAGGGGCTCGAGCACAGATACGCAGTATTTT	CSMDRGSSTDTQYF
NA	TRBV19	TRBJ2-1	TRBD1	TGTGCCAGTAGTCCCGACAGGGGTTCCTACAATGAGCAGTTCTTC	CASSPDRGSYNEQFF
NA	TRBV9	TRBJ1-3	NA	TGTGCCAGCAGCGTAGGGACAGCGGGAAGCACCATATATTTT	CASSVGTAGSTIYF
few	TRBV2	TRBJ2-7	TRBD1	TGTGCCAGCCGAAGGGACAGAGATTACGAGCAGTACTTC	CASRRDRDYEQYF
NA	TRBV4-2	TRBJ1-2	NA	TGTGCCAGCAGCCAAGATTTTGCGGGGAACTATGGCTACACCTTC	CASSQDFAGNYGYTF
NA	TRBV15	TRBJ1-4	NA	TGTGCCACCAGCAGAGATGTCGGCGCTGAAAAACTGTTTTTT	CATSRDVGAEKLFF
NA	TRBV18	TRBJ1-4	NA	TGTGCCAGCTCAACCAGTCCAGGAGCTAATGAAAAACTGTTTTTT	CASSTSPGANEKLFF
NA	TRBV28	TRBJ2-1	NA	TGTGCCAGCAGTTTATGGGGTCAGGGCAAGAATGAGCAGTTCTTC	CASSLWGQGKNEQFF
NA	TRBV7-2	TRBJ2-2	NA	TGTGCCAGCAGCGGGGTCGGGAGTAGTACCGGGGAGCTGTTTTTT	CASSGVGSSTGELFF
few	TRBV7-6	TRBJ1-1	NA	TGTGCCAGCAGCCTTGAAACGGGACGGACGTTCACTGAAGCTTTCTTT	CASSLETGRTFTEAFF
many	TRBV14	TRBJ2-6	NA	TGTGCCAGCAGCCAAGGGGGCTACTCTGGGGCCAACGTCCTGACTTTC	CASSQGGYSGANVLTF
NA	TRBV5-1	TRBJ1-3	NA	TGCGCCAGCAGCTTACAGGGTAGTAGTAGAGACACCATATATTTT	CASSLQGSSRDTIYF
once	TRBV10-3	TRBJ2-3	NA	TGTGCCATCAGTGGCCAGGCGGATACGCAGTATTTT	CAISGQADTQYF
NA	TRBV5-1	TRBJ2-1	NA	TGCGCCAGCAGCCTTTCTTCCAGCCTTTACAATGAGCAGTTCTTC	CASSLSSSLYNEQFF
few	TRBV9	TRBJ1-4	NA	TGTGCCAGCAGCGTAGTTGGGGGAACAACTAATGAAAAACTGTTTTTT	CASSVVGGTTNEKLFF
NA	TRBV6-1	TRBJ2-3	NA	TGTGCCAGCAGCCCTACAGGGACCCGGGCTACGCAGTATTTT	CASSPTGTRATQYF
NA	TRBV2	TRBJ1-2	TRBD1	TGTGCCAGCAAGGACAGGGGCTATGGCTACACCTTC	CASKDRGYGYTF
NA	TRBV6-1	TRBJ2-6	NA	TGTGCCACCCCGGTGGCCGATGGGGCCAACGTCCTGACTTTC	CATPVADGANVLTF
NA	TRBV2	TRBJ2-7	NA	TGTGCCAGCAGTGATGGGGCAGGGACCTACGAGCAGTACTTC	CASSDGAGTYEQYF
few	TRBV27	TRBJ2-1	NA	TGTGCCAGCAGTTTAGGGCAGGCCCTTTACAATGAGCAGTTCTTC	CASSLGQALYNEQFF
many	TRBV27	TRBJ1-1	TRBD1	TGTGCCAGCAGTTCCCCGACAGGGAGGAACACTGAAGCTTTCTTT	CASSSPTGRNTEAFF
NA	TRBV30	TRBJ2-3	NA	TGTGCCTGGAACAGTTTCACAGATACGCAGTATTTT	CAWNSFTDTQYF
NA	TRBV2	TRBJ2-7	NA	TGTGCCAGCAGTTGGGGGGACGAGCAGTACTTC	CASSWGDEQYF
NA	TRBV19	TRBJ1-6	TRBD1	TGTGCCAGTAGTCCGACAGGGGAGAATTCACCCCTCCACTTT	CASSPTGENSPLHF
NA	TRBV28	TRBJ2-1	TRBD1	TGTGCCAGCAGTTCAATAGGGGGCGGAATCCATGAGCAGTTCTTC	CASSSIGGGIHEQFF
NA	TRBV28	TRBJ2-7	NA	TGTGCCAGCAGTCTCGGCGGAAGGAAGTACTTC	CASSLGGRKYF
NA	TRBV7-2	TRBJ2-7	NA	TGTGCCAGCAGCCCCGGGCGGAACGAGCAGTACTTC	CASSPGRNEQYF
NA	TRBV28	TRBJ1-1	NA	TGTGCCAGCAGTTTTGCGGGTAACACTGAAGCTTTCTTT	CASSFAGNTEAFF
NA	TRBV6-6	TRBJ1-1	NA	TGTGCCAGCAGTTACCCCGGGACTAGGGACACTGAAGCTTTCTTT	CASSYPGTRDTEAFF